Below are 8 T cell receptor beta chains sequenced from a single sample in a study. Amplification of TRBV12-4/TRBJ1-2 clonotypes used adaptor-ligated barcode primers. TCRdb re-analysed the multiplex PCR reads in MiXCR, keeping a single row per CDR3 protein. The data hold under 750 distinct CDR3 sequences, with 9.5% to 13% observed a single time. Tregs were sorted as CD4+CD25+CD127-/low cells. The sequencing sample was made of Tregs sorted from blood. The receptors shown here come from a female donor with breast cancer.

This clonotype qualifies as large. J is TRBJ1-2 and V is TRBV12-3 or TRBV12-4; D gene uncertain. The CDR3 totals 12 residues. V dropped 4 bases and J dropped 8 bases, with 11 bases sitting between them. In nucleotides, the CDR3 is TGTGCCAGCAGTTCTGGGCGTATGGGCTACACCTTC. Residues: CASSSGRMGYTF.

By proportion, this clonotype is large. The chain couples TRBV12-3 or TRBV12-4 to TRBJ1-2; D might be TRBD1 (5 bases). This CDR3 contains 13 residues. V was cut by 5 bases and J by 4 bases, with 11 bases left in between. The CDR3 reads CASSRQGFYGYTF. CDR3 sequence (DNA): TGTGCCAGCAGTCGGCAGGGATTCTATGGCTACACCTTC.

By sample share, this clonotype is large. The chain uses TRBV12-3 or TRBV12-4 and TRBJ1-2; D is unresolved. V gave up 1 base and J gave up 8 bases, with 11 bases separating them. This CDR3 is built from 13 residues. Here the CDR3 DNA reads TGTGCCAGCAGTTTAGATGGGAGACGCGGCTACACCTTC. This translates into CASSLDGRRGYTF.

This clonotype is judged large. The chain is built from TRBV12-3 or TRBV12-4 and TRBJ1-2; TRBD1 is a possible D gene (5 bases). V was cut by 3 bases and J by 4 bases, with 15 bases left in between. The CDR3 is made up of 15 amino acids. The DNA for the CDR3 is TGTGCCAGCAGTTTTAACAGGTTAAGACGCTATGGCTACACCTTC. Translating it yields CASSFNRLRRYGYTF.

This clonotype counts as hyperexpanded (1% or more). The gene calls are TRBV12-3 or TRBV12-4 and TRBJ1-2, with D possibly being TRBD1 (5 bases). V was trimmed by 7 bases and J by 7 bases, leaving 16 bases between them. CDR3 length: 13 residues. Written as DNA, the CDR3 is TGTGCCAGCACCAACAGATCCGGGGCTGGCTACACCTTC. Its protein product is CASTNRSGAGYTF.

By its share, this clonotype is large. The V and J genes are TRBV12-3 or TRBV12-4 and TRBJ1-2; a possible D gene is TRBD1 (6 bases). The length of the CDR3 is 13 residues. V was pared by 4 bases and J by 5 bases, with 11 bases between. CDR3 protein: CASSSQGIYGYTF. The CDR3 nucleotides read TGTGCCAGCAGTTCACAGGGAATATATGGCTACACCTTC.

This clonotype occurred a few times. The V and J genes are TRBV12-3 or TRBV12-4 and TRBJ1-2; D may be TRBD1 (5 bases). Trimming shortened V by 0 bases and J by 4 bases, and 6 bases separated the two germline ends. The CDR3 totals 13 residues. The CDR3 DNA reads as TGTGCCAGCAGTTTAGCGGACATCTATGGCTACACCTTC. Its translation: CASSLADIYGYTF.

This clonotype was seen repeatedly, ten times or more. The gene calls are TRBV12-3 or TRBV12-4 and TRBJ1-2, with 7 bases aligning to TRBD1. This CDR3 spans 15 amino acids. The V and J ends lost 5 bases and 4 bases, in that order; junction bases with no gene match: 10. As DNA, the CDR3 is TGTGCCAGCAGTCCCCGTGAGGGGACAGTCTATGGCTACACCTTC. Translation: CASSPREGTVYGYTF.